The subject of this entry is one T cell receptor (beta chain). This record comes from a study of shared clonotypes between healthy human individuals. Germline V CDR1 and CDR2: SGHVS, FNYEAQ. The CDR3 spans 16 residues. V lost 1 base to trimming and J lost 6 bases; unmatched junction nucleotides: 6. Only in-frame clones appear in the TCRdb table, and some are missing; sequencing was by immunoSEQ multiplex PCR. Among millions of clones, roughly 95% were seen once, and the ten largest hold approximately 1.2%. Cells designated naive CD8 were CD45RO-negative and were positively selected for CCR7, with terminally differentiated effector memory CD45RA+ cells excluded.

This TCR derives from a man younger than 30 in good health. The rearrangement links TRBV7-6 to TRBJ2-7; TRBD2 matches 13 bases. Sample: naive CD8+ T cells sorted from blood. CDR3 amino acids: CASSLERTSGSSEQYF. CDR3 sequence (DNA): TGTGCCAGCAGCTTAGAGCGGACTAGCGGGAGTTCCGAGCAGTACTTC.